This T cell receptor (beta chain) was identified during a study of cytotoxic CD8 clonotypes in ibrutinib-treated CLL. As for the study in general: Of a cohort that held some twelve relapsed/refractory and roughly 15 treatment-naive patients, under 18 were IGHV unmutated. Response samples came after a median roughly 13 months of treatment, range 6 to 36.

Comment on this clone: Its antigen is not known.

Sequencing was designed to attain a depth spanning 1 in 200,000 to 1 in 1 million T cells. The data were produced by immunoSEQ multiplex PCR, yet TCRdb's version contains in-frame clones alone and is incomplete. The data hold over 130,000 clones, with approximately 80% observed a single time. Study observations and caveats: Circulating CD8+ T-cell counts were tracked by baseline clonality, which exceeded that of age-matched healthy donors.

From germline, CDR1 is SGDLS and CDR2 YYNGEE. CDR3 size: 16 residues. Between the trimmed V and J ends, which lost 3 bases and 4 bases, there was a span of 20 bases. This specimen consisted of PBMCs, obtained after 36 months of ibrutinib treatment. V is TRBV9 and J is TRBJ2-7; a possible D gene is TRBD1 (7 bases). The clonotype originates from a human donor with chronic lymphocytic leukemia. CDR3 coding DNA: TGTGCCAGCAGCGGCGCCGGTGGAGGGGGCGAATACGAGCAGTACTTC. Amino acids: CASSGAGGGGEYEQYF.